The sample holds one count of the clone carrying this TCR beta chain. Its antigen is still unknown. The data belong to a study of Ad26.COV2.S vaccination and SARS-CoV-2 variants. Repertoires were generated with immunoSEQ multiplex PCR, while TCRdb's copy carries only in-frame clones and drops some. The profile shows around 420,000 clones, roughly 88% of them singletons. Per the germline V gene, CDR1 is MNHEY and CDR2 is SMNVEV (reference sequence). The CDR3 sequence is 12 residues long. With 3 bases removed from V and 4 bases from J, the gap between germline ends came to 4 bases. Study results and limitations: People who got the vaccine or the placebo had similar non-spike TCR breadth.

The treatment: around 19 received Ad26.COV2.S at low or high dose, single or two shots; five or six received placebo; per-sample allocation not given. Sampling happened 63 days after the first vaccine or placebo injection. This TCR derives from a person aged 18-65 years who received the Ad26.COV2.S COVID-19 vaccine or a placebo. The chain recombines TRBV27 with TRBJ2-1; D gene unclear. The specimen comprised peripheral blood, sampled in a trial of Ad26.COV2.S vaccine versus placebo. CDR3 region: CASSLGYNEQFF. CDR3 in DNA: TGTGCCAGCAGTTTGGGATACAATGAGCAGTTCTTC.